This T cell receptor (beta chain) was documented in a study of cytomegalovirus exposure and HLA in healthy donors. The CDR3 has 15 amino acids. Germline lookup yields CDR1 MGHRA and CDR2 YSYEKL. The ends were cut back, 0 bases at V and 6 bases at J, with 12 bases in the middle. Libraries were prepared by immunoSEQ multiplex PCR; TCRdb keeps only in-frame clonotypes and omits some of them. In the table there are about 110,000 clones, roughly 84% of which are singletons. The sequence came from a woman younger than 30 in good health and CMV-seronegative. Sequencing was performed on PBMCs. The V call is TRBV4-1, the J call TRBJ1-5, with a weak D call TRBD1 (5 bases). CDR3 bases: TGCGCCAGCAGCCAAGATAGGTCAGGGTCTCAGCCCCAGCATTTT. The encoded protein is CASSQDRSGSQPQHF.